These T cell receptor beta chains were read from a single sample in a study of T-cell reconstitution after alpha-beta-depleted transplantation in children. TCRdb passed the PCR reads through MiXCR, listing each CDR3 protein once. The sample has more than 250,000 distinct CDR3 sequences, about 10% seen once. The input for sequencing was PBMCs from the stem cell graft donor, taken from the stem cell graft. These receptors came from a human donor who donated a stem cell graft to a child with SCID. Each CDR3 is given with its conserved first and last residue. Fields, in order: CDR3 protein, CDR3 DNA, V gene, D gene, J gene, CDR3 length, clone size. D genes are given only for firm matches. Not every row has a clone size; where given, it reads once, few, many or a size class.

CDR3: CSVVRDLNTEAFF
DNA: TGCAGCGTGGTGAGGGACTTGAACACTGAAGCTTTCTTT
V: TRBV29-1
D: .
J: TRBJ1-1
length: 13
size: few

CDR3: CASSFGQSSTDTQYF
DNA: TGTGCTAGCAGCTTCGGACAGAGTAGCACAGATACGCAGTATTTT
V: TRBV7-7
D: .
J: TRBJ2-3
length: 15
size: many

CDR3: CSASSSGGVNTGELFF
DNA: TGCAGTGCTAGTTCTAGCGGGGGAGTGAACACCGGGGAGCTGTTTTTT
V: TRBV20-1
D: TRBD2
J: TRBJ2-2
length: 16
size: many

CDR3: CASSPAGNSPLHF
DNA: TGTGCCAGCTCACCTGCCGGAAATTCACCCCTCCACTTT
V: TRBV18
D: .
J: TRBJ1-6
length: 13
size: many

CDR3: CSARKEFSYEQYF
DNA: TGCAGTGCTAGAAAGGAATTCTCCTACGAGCAGTACTTC
V: TRBV20-1
D: .
J: TRBJ2-7
length: 13
size: .

CDR3: CSARDYGTGFVGEQYF
DNA: TGCAGTGCTAGAGATTATGGGACAGGCTTTGTGGGAGAGCAGTACTTC
V: TRBV20-1
D: TRBD1
J: TRBJ2-7
length: 16
size: .

CDR3: CASSPWTGSAQETQYF
DNA: TGTGCCAGCAGCCCTTGGACAGGGTCCGCCCAAGAGACCCAGTACTTC
V: TRBV14
D: TRBD1
J: TRBJ2-5
length: 16
size: few

CDR3: CASTGYSNQPQHF
DNA: TGTGCCAGCACAGGGTATAGCAATCAGCCCCAGCATTTT
V: TRBV2
D: .
J: TRBJ1-5
length: 13
size: few

CDR3: CASSQVLGQGMNSPLHF
DNA: TGCGCCAGCAGCCAGGTTCTAGGACAGGGTATGAATTCACCCCTCCACTTT
V: TRBV4-1
D: TRBD1
J: TRBJ1-6
length: 17
size: few

CDR3: CASCRVNTEAFF
DNA: TGTGCCAGCTGTAGGGTGAACACTGAAGCTTTCTTT
V: TRBV6-2/TRBV6-3
D: .
J: TRBJ1-1
length: 12
size: few

CDR3: CASSTTSWGNQPQHF
DNA: TGTGCCAGCAGCACGACTTCTTGGGGCAATCAGCCCCAGCATTTT
V: TRBV5-8
D: .
J: TRBJ1-5
length: 15
size: many

CDR3: CASQGRGAYTDTQYF
DNA: TGTGCCTCCCAGGGGCGGGGGGCCTACACAGATACGCAGTATTTT
V: TRBV12-3/TRBV12-4
D: TRBD2
J: TRBJ2-3
length: 15
size: few

CDR3: CASSYLGGEVADTQYF
DNA: TGTGCCAGCAGTTACTTGGGCGGTGAGGTGGCAGATACGCAGTATTTT
V: TRBV6-5
D: .
J: TRBJ2-3
length: 16
size: few

CDR3: CASSDWGLAGELFF
DNA: TGTGCCAGCAGCGATTGGGGACTGGCCGGGGAGCTGTTTTTT
V: TRBV7-8
D: .
J: TRBJ2-2
length: 14
size: .

CDR3: CASSLIGASVGETQYF
DNA: TGTGCCAGCAGCTTAATTGGGGCTAGCGTAGGGGAGACCCAGTACTTC
V: TRBV7-2
D: .
J: TRBJ2-5
length: 16
size: few

CDR3: CASSAGTDTQYF
DNA: TGTGCCAGTTCAGCGGGAACAGATACGCAGTATTTT
V: TRBV11-3
D: TRBD2
J: TRBJ2-3
length: 12
size: many

CDR3: CASSQDLRADTQYF
DNA: TGTGCCAGCAGCCAAGATCTCCGGGCAGATACGCAGTATTTT
V: TRBV3-1
D: .
J: TRBJ2-3
length: 14
size: many

CDR3: CASNLRTGDPGYTF
DNA: TGTGCCAGCAACTTAAGGACAGGGGACCCTGGCTACACCTTC
V: TRBV9
D: TRBD1
J: TRBJ1-2
length: 14
size: once

CDR3: CSAKRGPGQETQYF
DNA: TGCAGTGCTAAGAGGGGGCCGGGGCAAGAGACCCAGTACTTC
V: TRBV20-1
D: TRBD1
J: TRBJ2-5
length: 14
size: few

CDR3: CASSLPSVGANVLTF
DNA: TGTGCCAGCAGTCTACCGTCGGTGGGGGCCAACGTCCTGACTTTC
V: TRBV6-5
D: .
J: TRBJ2-6
length: 15
size: .

CDR3: CASRPQGQGAYEQYF
DNA: TGTGCCAGCAGACCGCAGGGACAGGGAGCCTACGAGCAGTACTTC
V: TRBV12-3/TRBV12-4
D: TRBD1
J: TRBJ2-7
length: 15
size: .

CDR3: CASSFFFGHSTDTQYF
DNA: TGTGCCAGCAGTTTTTTTTTTGGGCACAGCACAGATACGCAGTATTTT
V: TRBV12-3/TRBV12-4
D: .
J: TRBJ2-3
length: 16
size: .

CDR3: CASSQDPSGANTGELFF
DNA: TGCGCCAGCAGCCAAGATCCTTCAGGGGCTAACACCGGGGAGCTGTTTTTT
V: TRBV4-1
D: .
J: TRBJ2-2
length: 17
size: many

CDR3: CASSLVSGTGHSGGAQETQYF
DNA: TGTGCCAGCAGCTTAGTCTCCGGGACAGGCCATAGCGGGGGGGCACAAGAGACCCAGTACTTC
V: TRBV11-2
D: TRBD2
J: TRBJ2-5
length: 21
size: .

CDR3: CSAYREGVNTEAFF
DNA: TGCAGTGCTTATCGGGAGGGGGTGAACACTGAAGCTTTCTTT
V: TRBV20-1
D: .
J: TRBJ1-1
length: 14
size: many

CDR3: CSARVSQGVNEQFF
DNA: TGCAGTGCTAGAGTTAGCCAGGGTGTCAATGAGCAGTTCTTC
V: TRBV20-1
D: .
J: TRBJ2-1
length: 14
size: .

CDR3: CASMGTVDLEQYF
DNA: TGTGCCAGCATGGGGACAGTAGACCTTGAGCAGTACTTC
V: TRBV27
D: TRBD1
J: TRBJ2-7
length: 13
size: .

CDR3: CASSATGGGGTEAFF
DNA: TGTGCCAGCAGCGCGACAGGGGGTGGGGGCACTGAAGCTTTCTTT
V: TRBV7-3
D: TRBD1
J: TRBJ1-1
length: 15
size: once

CDR3: CASSDGTANTEAFF
DNA: TGTGCCAGCAGTGATGGGACAGCGAACACTGAAGCTTTCTTT
V: TRBV2
D: TRBD1
J: TRBJ1-1
length: 14
size: few